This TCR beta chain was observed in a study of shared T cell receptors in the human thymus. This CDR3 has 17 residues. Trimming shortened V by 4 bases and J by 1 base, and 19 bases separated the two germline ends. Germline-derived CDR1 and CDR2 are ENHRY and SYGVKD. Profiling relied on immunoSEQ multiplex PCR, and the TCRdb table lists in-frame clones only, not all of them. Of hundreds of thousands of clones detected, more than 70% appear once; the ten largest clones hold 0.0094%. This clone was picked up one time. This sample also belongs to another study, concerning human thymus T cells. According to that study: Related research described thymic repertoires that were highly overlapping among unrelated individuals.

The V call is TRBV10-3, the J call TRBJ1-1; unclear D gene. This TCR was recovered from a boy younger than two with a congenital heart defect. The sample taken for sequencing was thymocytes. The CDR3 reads CAISGGGNILRNTEAFF. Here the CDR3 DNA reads TGTGCCATCAGTGGGGGAGGGAATATACTCCGGAACACTGAAGCTTTCTTT.